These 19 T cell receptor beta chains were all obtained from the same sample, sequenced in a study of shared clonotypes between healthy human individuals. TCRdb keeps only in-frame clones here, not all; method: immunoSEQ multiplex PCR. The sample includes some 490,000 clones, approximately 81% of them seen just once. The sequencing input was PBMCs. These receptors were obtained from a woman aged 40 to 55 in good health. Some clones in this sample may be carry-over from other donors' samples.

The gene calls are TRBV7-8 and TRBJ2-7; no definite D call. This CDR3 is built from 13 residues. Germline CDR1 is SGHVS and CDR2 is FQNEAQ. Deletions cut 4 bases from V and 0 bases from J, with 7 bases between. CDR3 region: CASSSISSYEQYF. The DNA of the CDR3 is TGTGCCAGCAGCTCGATCTCCTCCTACGAGCAGTACTTC.

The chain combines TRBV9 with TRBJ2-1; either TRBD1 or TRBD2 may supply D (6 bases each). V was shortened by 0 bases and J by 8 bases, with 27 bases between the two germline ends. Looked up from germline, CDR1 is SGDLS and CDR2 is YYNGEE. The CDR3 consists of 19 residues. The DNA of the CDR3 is TGTGCCAGCAGCGTAGTAGTGGGGGGCCTAGCCTCGATTCGGGATGAGCAGTTCTTC. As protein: CASSVVVGGLASIRDEQFF.

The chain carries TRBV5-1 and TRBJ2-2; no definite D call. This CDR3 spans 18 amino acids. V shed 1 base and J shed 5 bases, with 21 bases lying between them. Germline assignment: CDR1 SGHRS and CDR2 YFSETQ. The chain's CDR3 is CASSLYPPGPGETGELFF. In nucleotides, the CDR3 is TGCGCCAGCAGCTTGTATCCCCCAGGACCCGGCGAGACCGGGGAGCTGTTTTTT.

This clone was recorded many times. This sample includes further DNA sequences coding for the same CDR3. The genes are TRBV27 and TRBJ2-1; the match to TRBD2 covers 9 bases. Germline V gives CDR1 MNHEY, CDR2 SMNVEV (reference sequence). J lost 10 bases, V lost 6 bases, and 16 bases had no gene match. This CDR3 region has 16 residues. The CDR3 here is CASRPPAGGPLREQFF. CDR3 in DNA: TGTGCCAGCAGACCCCCAGCGGGAGGCCCTTTAAGGGAGCAGTTCTTC.

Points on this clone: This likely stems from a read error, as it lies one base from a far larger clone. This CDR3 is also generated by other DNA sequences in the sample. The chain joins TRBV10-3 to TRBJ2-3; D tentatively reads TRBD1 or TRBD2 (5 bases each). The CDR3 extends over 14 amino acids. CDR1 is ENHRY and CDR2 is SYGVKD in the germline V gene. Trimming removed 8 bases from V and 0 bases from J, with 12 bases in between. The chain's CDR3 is CAIRGDGSTDTQYF. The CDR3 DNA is TGTGCCATCCGAGGGGACGGCAGCACAGATACGCAGTATTTT.

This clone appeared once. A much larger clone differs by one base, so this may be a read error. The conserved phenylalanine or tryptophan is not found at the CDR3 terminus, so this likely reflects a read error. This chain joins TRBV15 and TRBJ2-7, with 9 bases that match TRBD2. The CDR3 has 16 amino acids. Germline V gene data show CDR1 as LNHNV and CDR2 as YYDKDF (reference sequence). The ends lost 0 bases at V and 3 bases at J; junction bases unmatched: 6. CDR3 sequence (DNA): TGTGCCACCAGCAGAGATAGGGGCGGGAGGGGCTACGAGCAGTACTCC. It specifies CATSRDRGGRGYEQYS.

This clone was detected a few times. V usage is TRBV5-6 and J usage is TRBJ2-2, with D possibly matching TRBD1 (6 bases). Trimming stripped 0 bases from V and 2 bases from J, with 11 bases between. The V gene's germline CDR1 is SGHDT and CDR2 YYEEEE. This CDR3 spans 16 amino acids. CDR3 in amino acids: CASSLGPGENTGELFF. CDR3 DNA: TGTGCCAGCAGCTTGGGGCCAGGGGAAAACACCGGGGAGCTGTTTTTT. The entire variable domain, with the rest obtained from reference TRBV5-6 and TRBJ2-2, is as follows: DAGVTQSPTHLIKTRGQQVTLRCSPKSGHDTVSWYQQALGQGPQFIFQYYEEEERQRGNFPDRFSGHQFPNYSSELNVNALLLGDSALYLCASSLGPGENTGELFFGEGSRLTVL.

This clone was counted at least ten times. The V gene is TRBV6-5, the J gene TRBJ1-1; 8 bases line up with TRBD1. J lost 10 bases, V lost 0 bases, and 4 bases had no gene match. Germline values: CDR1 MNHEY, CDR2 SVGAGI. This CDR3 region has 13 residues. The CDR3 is CASSYSRGRPAFF. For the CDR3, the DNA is TGTGCCAGCAGTTACTCCAGGGGGCGACCAGCTTTCTTT.

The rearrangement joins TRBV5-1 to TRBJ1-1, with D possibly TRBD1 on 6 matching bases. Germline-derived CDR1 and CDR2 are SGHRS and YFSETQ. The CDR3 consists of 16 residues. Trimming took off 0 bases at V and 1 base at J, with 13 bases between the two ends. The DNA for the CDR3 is TGCGCCAGCAGCTTGGAACCAGGGGTTCAGAACACTGAAGCTTTCTTT. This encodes CASSLEPGVQNTEAFF.

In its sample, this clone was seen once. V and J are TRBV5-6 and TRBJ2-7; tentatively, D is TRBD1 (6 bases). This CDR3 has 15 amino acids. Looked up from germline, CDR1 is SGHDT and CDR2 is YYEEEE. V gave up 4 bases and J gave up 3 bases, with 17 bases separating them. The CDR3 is CASSPPGNRDYEQYF. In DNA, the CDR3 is TGTGCCAGCAGCCCCCCCGGGAACAGGGACTACGAGCAGTACTTC.

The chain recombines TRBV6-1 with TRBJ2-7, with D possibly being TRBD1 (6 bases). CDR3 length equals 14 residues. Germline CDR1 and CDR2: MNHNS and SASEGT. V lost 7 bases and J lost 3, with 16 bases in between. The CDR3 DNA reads TGTGCCAGCAATCTCCAACAACAGGGCTACGAGCAGTACTTC. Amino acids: CASNLQQQGYEQYF.

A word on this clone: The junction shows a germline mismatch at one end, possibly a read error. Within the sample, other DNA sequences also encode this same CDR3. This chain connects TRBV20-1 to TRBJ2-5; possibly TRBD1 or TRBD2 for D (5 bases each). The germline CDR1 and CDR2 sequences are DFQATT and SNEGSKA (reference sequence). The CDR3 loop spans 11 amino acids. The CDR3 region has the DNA TGCAGTGCCAGAGGGGAAGAGACCCAGTACTTC. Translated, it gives CSARGEETQYF.

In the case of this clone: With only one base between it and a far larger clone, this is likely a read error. CDR3 sequence (DNA): TGTGCCAGCAGTTTAAGGTTATTGGTCGGCGGAAACGCCATATATTTT. Encoded protein: CASSLRLLVGGNAIYF. The J gene is TRBJ1-3, the V gene TRBV28; no firm D call. This CDR3 region has 16 residues. Germline-derived CDR1 and CDR2 are MDHEN and SYDVKM. The whole variable domain, filled in from reference TRBV28 and TRBJ1-3, reads DVKVTQSSRYLVKRTGEKVFLECVQDMDHENMFWYRQDPGLGLRLIYFSYDVKMKEKGDIPEGYSVSREKKERFSLILESASTNQTSMYLCASSLRLLVGGNAIYFGEGSWLTVV.

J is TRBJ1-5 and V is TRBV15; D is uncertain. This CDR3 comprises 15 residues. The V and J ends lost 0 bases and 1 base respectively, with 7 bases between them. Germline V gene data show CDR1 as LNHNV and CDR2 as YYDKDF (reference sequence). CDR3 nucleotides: TGTGCCACCAGCAGAGAAGGGCCGAGCAATCAGCCCCAGCATTTT. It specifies CATSREGPSNQPQHF.

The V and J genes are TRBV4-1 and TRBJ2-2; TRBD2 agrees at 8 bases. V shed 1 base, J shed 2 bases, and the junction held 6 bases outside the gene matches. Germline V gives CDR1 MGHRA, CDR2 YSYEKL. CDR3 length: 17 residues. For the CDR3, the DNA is TGCGCCAGCAGCCAAGGAAGGGGACTAGGTAACACCGGGGAGCTGTTTTTT. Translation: CASSQGRGLGNTGELFF.

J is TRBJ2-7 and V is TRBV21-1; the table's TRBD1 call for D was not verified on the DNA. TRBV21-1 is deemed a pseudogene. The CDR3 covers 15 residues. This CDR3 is CASSKEQGKTHEQYF. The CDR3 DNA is TGTGCCAGCAGCAAAGAGCAGGGGAAGACCCACGAGCAGTACTTC.

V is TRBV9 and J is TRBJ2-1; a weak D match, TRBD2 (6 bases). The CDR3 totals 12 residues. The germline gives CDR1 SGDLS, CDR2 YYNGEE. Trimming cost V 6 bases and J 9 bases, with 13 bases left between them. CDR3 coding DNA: TGTGCCAGCACCGAGGGAGGAGGTGAGCAGTTCTTC. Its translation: CASTEGGGEQFF.

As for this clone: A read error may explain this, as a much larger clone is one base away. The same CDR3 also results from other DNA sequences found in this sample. The CDR3 sequence: CASSRRDTGPGGYTF. CDR3 DNA sequence: TGTGCTAGTAGTAGACGGGACACAGGGCCTGGTGGCTACACCTTC. The V gene is TRBV19, the J gene TRBJ1-2, with a tentative D call TRBD1 (6 bases). Germline V CDR1 and CDR2: LNHDA, SQIVND (reference sequence). CDR3 length equals 15 residues.

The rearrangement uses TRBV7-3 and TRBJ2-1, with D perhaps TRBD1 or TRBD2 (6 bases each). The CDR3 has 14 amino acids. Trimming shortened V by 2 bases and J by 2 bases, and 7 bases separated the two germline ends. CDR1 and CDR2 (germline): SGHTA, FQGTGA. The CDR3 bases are TGTGCCAGCAGCTTAGGGGGGCCCTACAATGAGCAGTTCTTC. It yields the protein CASSLGGPYNEQFF. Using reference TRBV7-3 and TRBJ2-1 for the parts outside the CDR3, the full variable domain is GAGVSQTPSNKVTEKGKYVELRCDPISGHTALYWYRQSLGQGPEFLIYFQGTGAADDSGLPNDRFFAVRPEGSVSTLKIQRTERGDSAVYLCASSLGGPYNEQFFGPGTRLTVL.